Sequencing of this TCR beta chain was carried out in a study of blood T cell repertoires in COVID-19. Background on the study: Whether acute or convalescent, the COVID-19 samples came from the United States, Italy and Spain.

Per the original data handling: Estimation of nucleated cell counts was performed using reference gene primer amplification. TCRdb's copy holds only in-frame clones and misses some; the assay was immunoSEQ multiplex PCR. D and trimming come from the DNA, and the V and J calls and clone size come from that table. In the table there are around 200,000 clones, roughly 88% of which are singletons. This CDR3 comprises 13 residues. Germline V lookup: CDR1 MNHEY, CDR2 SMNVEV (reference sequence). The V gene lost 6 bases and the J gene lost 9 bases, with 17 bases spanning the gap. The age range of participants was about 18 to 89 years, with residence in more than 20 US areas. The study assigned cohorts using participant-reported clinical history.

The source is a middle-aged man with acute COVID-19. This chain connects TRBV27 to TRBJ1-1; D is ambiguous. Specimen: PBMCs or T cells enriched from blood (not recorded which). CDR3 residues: CASSPLERTQAFF. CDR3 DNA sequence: TGTGCCAGCAGCCCCCTTGAGCGGACTCAAGCTTTCTTT.